This T cell receptor beta chain is drawn from a study of shared clonotypes between healthy human individuals. Assay used: immunoSEQ multiplex PCR; TCRdb lists only in-frame clones, some missing. The sample consists of hundreds of thousands of clones, about four fifths of them appearing once. This clone was found once. V was pared by 4 bases and J by 1 base, with 5 bases between. Germline CDR1 and CDR2: SQVTM and ANQGSEA. This CDR3 spans 12 amino acids. The TCR comes from a woman in her thirties or forties in good health. Some clones in this sample may be carry-over from other donors' samples. Sequenced: PBMCs. V is TRBV29-1 and J is TRBJ1-5, with a tentative D call TRBD1 (5 bases). DNA for the CDR3: TGCAGCGTTGGACAGAGCAATCAGCCCCAGCATTTT. It codes for CSVGQSNQPQHF.